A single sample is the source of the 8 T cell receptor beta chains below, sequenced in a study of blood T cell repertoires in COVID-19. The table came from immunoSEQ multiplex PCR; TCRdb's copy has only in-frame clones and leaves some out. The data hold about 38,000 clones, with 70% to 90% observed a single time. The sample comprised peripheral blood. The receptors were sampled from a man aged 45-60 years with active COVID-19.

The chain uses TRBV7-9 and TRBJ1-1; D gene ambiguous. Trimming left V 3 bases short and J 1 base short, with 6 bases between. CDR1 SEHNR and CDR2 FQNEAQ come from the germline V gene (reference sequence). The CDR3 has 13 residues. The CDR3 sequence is CASSFPGNTEAFF. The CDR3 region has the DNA TGTGCCAGCAGCTTCCCAGGGAACACTGAAGCTTTCTTT.

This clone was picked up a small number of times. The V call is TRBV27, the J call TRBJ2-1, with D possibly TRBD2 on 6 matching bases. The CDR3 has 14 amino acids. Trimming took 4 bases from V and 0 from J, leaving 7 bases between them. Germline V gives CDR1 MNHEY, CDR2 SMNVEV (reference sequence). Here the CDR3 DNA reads TGTGCCAGCAGTTGGAGGGACTCCTACAATGAGCAGTTCTTC. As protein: CASSWRDSYNEQFF.

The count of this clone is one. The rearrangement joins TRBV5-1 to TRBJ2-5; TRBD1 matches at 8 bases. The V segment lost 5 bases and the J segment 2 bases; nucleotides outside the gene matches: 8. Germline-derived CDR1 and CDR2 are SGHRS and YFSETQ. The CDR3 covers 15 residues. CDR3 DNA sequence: TGCGCCAGCAGGGAAAGTCAGGGGGCTCAAGAGACCCAGTACTTC. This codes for CASRESQGAQETQYF.

The CDR3 sequence is CASRGTAGASEKLFF. The CDR3 DNA follows: TGTGCCAGCAGAGGTACCGCGGGGGCGAGTGAAAAACTGTTTTTT. This chain joins TRBV5-5 and TRBJ1-4; the D gene is possibly TRBD1 (6 bases). From germline, CDR1 is SGHKS and CDR2 YYEKEE (reference sequence). The CDR3 totals 15 residues. V shed 5 bases and J shed 7 bases, with 18 bases lying between them.

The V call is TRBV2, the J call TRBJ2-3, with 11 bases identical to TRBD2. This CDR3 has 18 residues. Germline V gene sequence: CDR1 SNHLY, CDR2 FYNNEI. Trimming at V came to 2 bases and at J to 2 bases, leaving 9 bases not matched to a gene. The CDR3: CASSEILAGGSDTDTQYF. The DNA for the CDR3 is TGTGCCAGCAGTGAAATCCTAGCGGGGGGAAGTGACACAGATACGCAGTATTTT.

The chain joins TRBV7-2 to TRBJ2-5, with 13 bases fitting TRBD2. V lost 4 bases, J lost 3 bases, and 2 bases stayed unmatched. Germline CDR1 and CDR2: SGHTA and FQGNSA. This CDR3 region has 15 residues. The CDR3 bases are TGTGCCAGCAGCTGGACTAGCGGGGGTAAAGAGACCCAGTACTTC. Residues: CASSWTSGGKETQYF.

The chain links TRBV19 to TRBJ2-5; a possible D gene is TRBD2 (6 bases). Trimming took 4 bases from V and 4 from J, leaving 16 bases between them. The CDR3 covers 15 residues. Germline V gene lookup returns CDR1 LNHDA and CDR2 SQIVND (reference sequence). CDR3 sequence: CASSRAGSIGETQYF. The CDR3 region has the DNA TGTGCCAGTAGTAGGGCGGGGTCAATCGGAGAGACCCAGTACTTC.

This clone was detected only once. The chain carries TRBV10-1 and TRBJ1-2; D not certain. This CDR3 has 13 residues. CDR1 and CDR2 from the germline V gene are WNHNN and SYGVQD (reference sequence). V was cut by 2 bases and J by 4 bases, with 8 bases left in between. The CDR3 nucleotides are TGCGCCAGCAGTGAGGGGCTCGCCTATGGCTACACCTTC. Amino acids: CASSEGLAYGYTF.